This entry concerns a single T cell receptor (beta chain). The table lists this clonotype with a few counts. No cognate antigen has been identified for it. No qualities accompany the bases; no much larger clone lies one base away. Including the terminal cysteine and phenylalanine, the CDR3 comprises 16 residues. The only DNA kept is the CDR3, 48 bases in frame from the first base. V ends up 8 bases short and J 0 bases short, with an unmatched junction base count of 6. As encoded in the germline V gene, CDR1 is ENHRY while CDR2 is SYGVKD. This sample was taken from a study of response to subunit inactivated influenza vaccine (dated by TCRdb to the late 2010s). With respect to the entire study: Deep quantitative profiling of the T cell receptor repertoire was used in the study to follow responses to a trivalent subunit inactivated influenza vaccine. Overall study outcomes, separate from this receptor: It was suggested by the authors that each seasonal influenza vaccination may recruit only a limited number of new T cells.

Preparation of the library involved RT-PCR. The listed sequencing device is Illumina HiSeq 2500. TCRdb trimmed public reads at Q25 via fastp, called clones via MiXCR and kept in-frame beta chains. Identical CDR3 protein sequences are pooled into one entry, listed with their most common genes and DNA. Within this sample are 650,000 to 800,000 distinct CDR3 sequences, with about a fifth of them counted one time only. The ten top clones hold about a tenth of the sample. Material: PBMCs from blood, obtained 5 days after vaccination. The TCR sequence derives from a man aged 50 to 60 who received an inactivated influenza vaccine. Donor details come from another sample of the same person, matched by shared clones. The chain is assembled from TRBV10-3 and TRBJ2-3; the junction holds 12 bases that match TRBD2. The CDR3 region has the sequence CAIHAGLAGSTDTQYF. In nucleotide form, the sequence is TGTGCCATCCACGCGGGACTAGCGGGCAGCACAGATACGCAGTATTTT.